This record looks at one T cell receptor (beta chain) sequence and its context. The specificity of this receptor is unknown. No clone much larger than this one lies a single base away; base qualities are absent. This entry comes from a study of blood T cell repertoires in COVID-19 (dated by TCRdb to the early 2020s). Regarding the research as a whole: The collaborator samples originated in the United States, Italy and Spain and spanned the acute and convalescent phases of COVID-19. The prospective study material was composed of cDNA or gDNA derived from T cells, B-cell-depleted T cells, or PBMCs. Deeply sampled blood TCRbeta repertoires from subjects exposed to, actively infected with, or recovered from COVID-19 were included in the dataset. The repertoires were made available in a free public database intended to serve as a resource for research on the immune response to SARS-CoV-2. Samples came from the ongoing ImmuneRACE study (first 160 participants) plus 1,254 subjects from 6 global collaborators. Nearly every sample came with metadata listing a de-identified subject ID, COVID-19 status, age in years and sex. Where available, HLA class I and class II types were obtained from metadata supplied by the sample provider rather than from assay-based typing.

TCRbeta CDR3 regions were amplified from genomic DNA by means of the immunoSEQ Assay, a bias-controlled multiplex PCR. The authors' pipeline ran thus. Nucleated cell counts per sample were estimated from amplification of reference gene primers within the assay. Sequence reads were collapsed and filtered to measure the absolute abundance of every unique TCRbeta CDR3 rearrangement. Productive Simpson clonality was computed per sample as the square root of Simpson's diversity index over productive rearrangements. TCRdb took over this immuneACCESS table, retaining in-frame rearrangements with V and J assigned. Such tables are incomplete; in checked studies, under half of the missing clones stem from an unresolved V gene, and the remainder is unexplained. Clone size and the V and J calls come from that table; the DNA yielded D and trimming. Within this sample are about 74,000 clones, with roughly four fifths of them counted one time only. The biggest ten clones account for around 35% of the sample.

Whole blood was collected in K2EDTA tubes by collaborating institutions according to the institutions' own protocols. For TCRbeta analysis, collaborators shipped samples in one of three forms: frozen whole blood, isolated PBMCs, or DNA extracted from either of those sample types. Its CDR3 holds 17 amino acids, cysteine through phenylalanine. Left in the record is the CDR3 DNA by itself, 51 bases read in frame from the first base. V ends up 3 bases short and J 3 bases short, with an unmatched junction base count of 8. As encoded in the germline V gene, CDR1 is KGHSH while CDR2 is LQKENI. Broader findings and caveats from the paper: Clinical and demographic metadata were provided uncurated, with the amount varying by source and participant.

The V and J genes are TRBV18 and TRBJ2-6, and TRBD2 aligns with 7 junction nucleotides. The TCR sequence derives from a man between 65 and 85 years old with acute or convalescent COVID-19. Specimen: peripheral blood. CDR3 protein: CASSPSGRVVGANVLTF. The nucleotide sequence reads TGTGCCAGCTCACCGTCAGGGAGGGTAGTTGGGGCCAACGTCCTGACTTTC.